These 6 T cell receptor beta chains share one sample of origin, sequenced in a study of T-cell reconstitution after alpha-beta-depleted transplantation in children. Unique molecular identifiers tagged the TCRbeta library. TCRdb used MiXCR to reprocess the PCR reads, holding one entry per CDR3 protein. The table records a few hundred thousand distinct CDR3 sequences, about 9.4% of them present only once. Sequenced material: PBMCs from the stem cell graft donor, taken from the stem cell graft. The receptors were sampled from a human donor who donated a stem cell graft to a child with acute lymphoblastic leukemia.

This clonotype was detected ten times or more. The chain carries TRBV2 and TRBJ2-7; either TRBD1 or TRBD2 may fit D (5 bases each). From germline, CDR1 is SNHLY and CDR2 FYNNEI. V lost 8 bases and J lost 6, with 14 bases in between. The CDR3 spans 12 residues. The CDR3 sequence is CASVTGGLEQYF. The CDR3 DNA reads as TGTGCCAGCGTCACAGGAGGTCTCGAGCAGTACTTC.

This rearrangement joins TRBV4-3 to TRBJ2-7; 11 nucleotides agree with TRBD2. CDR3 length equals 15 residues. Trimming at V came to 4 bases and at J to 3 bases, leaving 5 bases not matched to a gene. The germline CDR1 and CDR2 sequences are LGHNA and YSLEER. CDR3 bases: TGCGCCAGCAGCCGGGGACTAGCGGCGGACTACGAGCAGTACTTC. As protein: CASSRGLAADYEQYF.

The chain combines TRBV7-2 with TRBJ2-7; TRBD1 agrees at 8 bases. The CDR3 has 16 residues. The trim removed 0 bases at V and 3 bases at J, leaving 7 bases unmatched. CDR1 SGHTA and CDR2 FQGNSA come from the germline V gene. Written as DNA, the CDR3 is TGTGCCAGCAGCTTAGCGCCTCGGGACAGGAACTACGAGCAGTACTTC. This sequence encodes CASSLAPRDRNYEQYF.

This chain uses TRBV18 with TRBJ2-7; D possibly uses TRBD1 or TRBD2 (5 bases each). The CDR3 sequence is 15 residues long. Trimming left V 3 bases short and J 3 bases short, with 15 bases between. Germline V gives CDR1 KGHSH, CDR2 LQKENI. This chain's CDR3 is CASSPFGGEGYEQYF. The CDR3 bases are TGTGCCAGCTCACCCTTTGGGGGAGAAGGCTACGAGCAGTACTTC.

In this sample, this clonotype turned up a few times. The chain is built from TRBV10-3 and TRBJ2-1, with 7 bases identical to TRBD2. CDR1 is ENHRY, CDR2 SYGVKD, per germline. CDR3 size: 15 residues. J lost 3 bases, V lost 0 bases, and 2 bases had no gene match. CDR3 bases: TGTGCCATCAGTGAGTCGAAGCGGGACTACAATGAGCAGTTCTTC. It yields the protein CAISESKRDYNEQFF.

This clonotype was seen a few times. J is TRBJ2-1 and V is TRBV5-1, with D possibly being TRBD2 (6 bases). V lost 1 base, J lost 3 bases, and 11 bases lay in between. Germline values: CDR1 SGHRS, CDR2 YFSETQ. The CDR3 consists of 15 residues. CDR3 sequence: CASSLTSPFYNEQFF. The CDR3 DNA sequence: TGCGCCAGCAGCTTGACTAGCCCCTTCTACAATGAGCAGTTCTTC.